The entry below gives a single T cell receptor beta chain sequence along with its context. No antigen is known for it. The CDR3 contains 16 residues. The V gene end was trimmed by 1 base and the J gene end by 9 bases; junction bases not matched to a gene: 9. Germline V lookup: CDR1 SGHRS, CDR2 YFSETQ. The data originate from a study of blood T cells in healthy people across ages. Study-wide points: TCR beta diversity per million T cells fell roughly linearly with age. Greater diversity and more naive CD4+ cells were seen in long-lived donors than in aged donors. As naive T cell percentage varied, TCR beta diversity correlated strongly with it.

For the second PCR, which ran for about 6 to 11 cycles, a sample-barcoded 5' primer and a J-beta primer mix were used. TCRdb redid the calling of the 5' RACE reads with MiXCR, one entry per CDR3 protein. The sample lists some 1,500,000 distinct CDR3 sequences, roughly 43% occurring once. Input material: blood. The receptor comes from a woman aged 18-29 years in good health. The chain combines TRBV5-1 with TRBJ1-6, with 8 bases fitting TRBD1. The CDR3 region is CASSLSETGDFSPLHF. CDR3 DNA: TGCGCCAGCAGCTTGTCAGAGACAGGGGATTTTTCACCCCTCCACTTT.